The 17 T cell receptor beta chains below were found in one sample sequenced in a study of CXCR3-negative and CXCR3-positive naive CD8 T cells. The libraries of TRB cDNA were constructed through 5' RACE using UMI labels. Reprocessing the 5' RACE reads, TCRdb reports a single entry for every CDR3 protein and omits DNA. This sample contains some 130,000 distinct CDR3 sequences. Sequences were obtained from naive CXCR3- CD8+ T cells from blood. Specified subset: CD45RO-CCR7+CD27+CD95- naive CD8+ T cells lacking CXCR3 (TNR3-). The receptors derive from a human donor in good health. Some clones in this sample may be carry-over from other donors' samples.

V and J are TRBV3-1 and TRBJ1-1; TCRdb reports TRBD1, a call that lacks DNA to check it against. The length of the CDR3 is 15 residues. Germline V gene lookup returns CDR1 LGHDT and CDR2 YNNKEL (reference sequence). CDR3 sequence reads: CASSQGSGTRTQAFF.

The rearrangement joins TRBV7-2 to TRBJ2-5; lacking DNA, the TRBD1 call made by TCRdb goes unchecked. CDR3 length equals 13 residues. Germline-derived CDR1 and CDR2 are SGHTA and FQGNSA. The CDR3 spells CASSLPPQETQYF. Full variable domain (rest looked up from reference TRBV7-2 and TRBJ2-5): GAGVSQSPSNKVTEKGKDVELRCDPISGHTALYWYRQSLGQGLEFLIYFQGNSAPDKSGLPSDRFSAERTGGSVSTLTIQRTQQEDSAVYLCASSLPPQETQYFGPGTRLLVL.

This chain connects TRBV5-5 to TRBJ2-1. CDR3 length: 13 residues. Germline assignment: CDR1 SGHKS and CDR2 YYEKEE (reference sequence). CDR3 in amino acids: CASSEDRYNEQFF.

V is TRBV5-4 and J is TRBJ2-2; TCRdb selects TRBD1, and the lack of DNA leaves this call unchecked. The CDR3 is 16 amino acids. The germline V gene encodes CDR1 SGHNT and CDR2 YYREEE (reference sequence). CDR3: CASRPGTRAYTGELFF.

The CDR3 is CSVESQGRHLNTEAFF. The V gene is TRBV29-1, the J gene TRBJ1-1; TCRdb proposes TRBD1, but this gene call is untestable without DNA. Per germline, CDR1 SQVTM and CDR2 ANQGSEA. This CDR3 comprises 16 residues.

V is TRBV12-3 or TRBV12-4 and J is TRBJ1-5; TCRdb picks TRBD1, but there is no DNA to check that call. The CDR3 runs to 15 residues. This CDR3 reads CASRAGTAYNQPQHF.

V is TRBV7-6 and J is TRBJ1-4. This CDR3 is built from 14 residues. Germline V gene lookup returns CDR1 SGHVS and CDR2 FNYEAQ. CDR3 sequence: CASSLVVASEKLFF.

The chain uses TRBV2 and TRBJ2-7. Germline CDR1 SNHLY, CDR2 FYNNEI. The CDR3 runs 14 residues. The CDR3 sequence is CASRTNYPSYEQYF.

J is TRBJ2-5 and V is TRBV27. CDR1 is MNHEY, CDR2 SMNVEV, per germline (reference sequence). The CDR3 covers 11 residues. This chain's CDR3 is CASQYRETQYF.

The chain has TRBV20-1 and TRBJ1-5; TCRdb selects TRBD1, and the lack of DNA leaves this call unchecked. CDR3 length: 17 amino acids. CDR1 DFQATT and CDR2 SNEGSKA come from the germline V gene (reference sequence). CDR3 in amino acids: CSARDPIPGFGDQPQHF.

The chain links TRBV12-3 or TRBV12-4 to TRBJ2-1; TCRdb designates TRBD1, a call that cannot be tested without DNA. The CDR3 length is 16 residues. This chain's CDR3 is CASSLWGSTPRDEQFF.

The chain carries TRBV5-1 and TRBJ2-7; TCRdb's D call, TRBD2, is unchecked because there is no DNA. The CDR3 has 15 residues. The germline CDR1 and CDR2 sequences are SGHRS and YFSETQ. CDR3 amino acids: CASSSRPVGSYEQYF.

This rearrangement joins TRBV12-3 or TRBV12-4 to TRBJ2-3; TCRdb indicates TRBD2, and absent DNA this call remains unverified. This CDR3 region has 17 residues. CDR3: CASRSPTRQGAADTQYF.

The chain joins TRBV23-1 to TRBJ2-7; TCRdb names TRBD2, which stays unverified in the absence of DNA. TRBV23-1 is given ORF status, its function remaining uncertain. This CDR3 is built from 15 residues. CDR3 amino acids: CASSHARGGTGEQYF.

The chain carries TRBV5-6 and TRBJ2-5. The CDR3 has 13 residues. CDR1 is SGHDT, CDR2 YYEEEE, per germline. CDR3: CASSFNLQETQYF.

V gene TRBV12-3 or TRBV12-4 combines with J gene TRBJ2-5; the TCRdb D gene call, TRBD2, has no DNA to confirm it. CDR3 length equals 15 residues. The CDR3 here is CASSHTGLDIETQYF.

The J gene is TRBJ2-1, the V gene TRBV7-9; TCRdb returns TRBD2, unconfirmable since there is no DNA. In germline, CDR1 is SEHNR, CDR2 FQNEAQ (reference sequence). CDR3 length equals 17 residues. CDR3 in amino acids: CASSLPLAGGPKDEQFF.